Described below is a single T cell receptor (beta chain) sequence and its context. The data belong to a study of blood T cell repertoires in COVID-19. Per the study methods: Amplification with reference gene primers provided the estimates of nucleated cell counts. The protocol was immunoSEQ multiplex PCR, while the TCRdb copy is restricted to in-frame clones and leaves out a portion. V, J and clone size derive from that table, while D and trimming were established from the DNA sequence. The data contain about 140,000 clones, approximately 85% of them singletons. The CDR3 contains 10 residues. Germline V lookup: CDR1 LNHDA, CDR2 SQIVND (reference sequence). V lost 9 bases to trimming and J lost 4 bases, with 6 bases between them.

The sequencing sample was made of peripheral blood. V gene TRBV19 combines with J gene TRBJ1-2; D might be TRBD1 (6 bases). This TCR was recovered from an older man with acute or convalescent COVID-19. The CDR3 sequence is CASRGYGYTF. As DNA, the CDR3 is TGTGCCAGCAGGGGCTATGGCTACACCTTC.